This T cell receptor beta chain was documented in a study of blood T cell repertoires in COVID-19. Turning to the study itself: T cells, B-cell-depleted T cells, or PBMCs provided the cDNA or gDNA that served as material.

Using immunoSEQ multiplex PCR, the repertoire was profiled, and TCRdb retains in-frame clones only, with some absent. The sample yields tens of thousands of clones, more than 80% seen once. The CDR3 is 17 residues long. With V trimmed by 3 bases and J by 5 bases, 12 bases remained unmatched. Germline V CDR1 and CDR2: SNHLY, FYNNEI. This chain uses TRBV2 with TRBJ2-7; 11 nucleotides agree with TRBD2. The sequenced material came from peripheral blood. The source of this sequence is a woman older than 75 with acute or convalescent COVID-19. CDR3 nucleotides: TGTGCCAGCAGTGATGGGCTACTAGCGGGAGTTTCCCACGAGCAGTACTTC. Protein sequence: CASSDGLLAGVSHEQYF.